This T cell receptor (beta chain) was recovered during a study of blood T cells in healthy people across ages (dated by TCRdb to between 2015 and 2016). About the investigation overall: Template switching captured roughly one uniquely barcoded TCR beta cDNA molecule per two T cells in model experiments. To avoid experimental bias, donors of different ages were spread randomly across the sequencing lanes. Two additional independent replicas of 1 million unique cDNA reads from the same blood draw were analyzed for two donors (one aged 18 to 30 and one aged 80 or older). To track age-related changes in TCR beta repertoire diversity, the study relied on deep sequencing normalized with unique cDNA molecular identifiers. The donors were divided into four age groups: young (average approximately 16 years), middle-aged (around 37), aged (about 56) and long-lived (roughly 82). Paper-wide results and their limitations: As age increased, observed TCR beta diversity per million T cells dropped in a roughly linear way, and a significant reduction was already evident by age 40. There was a strong correlation between observed TCR beta diversity and the percentage of naive T cells measured by flow cytometry. Because donor CMV infection status was unknown, age-related changes in expanded clonotypes were potentially confounded. Estimates of total diversity from one million sequenced T cells were regarded as lower bounds and underestimates. Compared with the aged group, more naive CD4+ T cells, fewer expanded clones and increased TCR diversity were shown by the long-lived group, suggesting age selection. Because profiling used bulk unsorted PBMCs, naive and antigen-experienced compartments could not be compared conclusively.

Donors were 40 or so systemically healthy Caucasian individuals from Russia aged roughly 6 to 95 years. Ten milliliters of peripheral blood were collected from each donor into EDTA-treated Vacutainer tubes. Ficoll-Paque density-gradient centrifugation was used to isolate PBMCs, with at least 6.5 million per sample. Total RNA, at least 5 micrograms per sample, was extracted from PBMCs with Trizol reagent. Naive CD45RAhigh/CD27high T cell percentages were measured by flow cytometry on a PBMC aliquot from every donor. Note on this clonotype: The target of this receptor is not known. The CDR3 does not end in the conserved phenylalanine or tryptophan, so this is likely a read error.

The library was made by 5' RACE. Sequencing was performed on an Illumina HiSeq 2500. A second 7 to 11 cycle PCR used a sample-barcoded 5' primer and a J-beta primer mix. A unique molecular identifier was introduced onto each TCR beta cDNA molecule by a template-switch 5' adaptor carrying 12 random nucleotides. Each sample yielded at least 2.5 million CDR3-containing paired-end reads. First-strand cDNA synthesis was performed from all RNA using the Mint cDNA synthesis kit, with priming by a TRBC-specific oligonucleotide. Following uracil-DNA glycosylase treatment, a first 18-cycle PCR with universal primers M1SS and BC2_uni_R was performed on all cDNA. The study's processing was this. For normalization, 1 million high-quality reads, each with a distinct molecular identifier, were randomly selected from each sample. Instead of being binned into consensus sequences, reads that shared molecular identifiers were thrown out. MiTCR, with a Q25 quality threshold and the strictest error-elimination algorithm, was used for CDR3 identification, clonotype clustering and error correction. A nonparametric unseen species model with Euler transformation was used to estimate a lower bound on total TCR beta diversity. The public reads were run again by TCRdb, first through fastp at Q25 and then through MiXCR, and only productive beta chains were kept. All rows with the same CDR3 protein become a single entry with the most common DNA and genes. The V and J calls reflect TCRdb's pipeline rather than the authors' work. Recorded for this sample are 1,500,000 or so distinct CDR3 sequences; approximately 59% of them occurred a single time. The ten largest clones take up 5% to 7% of the sample.

CDR1 and CDR2 (SGHAT, FQDESV) derive from the germline V gene (reference sequence). V trim: 3 bases; J trim: 6 bases; unmatched bases: 10. The CDR3 is 16 amino acids in total, end residues counted. This entry keeps only the CDR3 DNA: 48 bases, framed from base 1. Sequencing was performed on blood. The origin of this receptor is a man aged 18 to 30 in good health. The sequence is built from TRBV11-1 and TRBJ2-2; 7 junctional bases match TRBD2. The encoded CDR3 is CASSLFGGSESGELFL. The nucleotides are TGTGCCAGCAGCTTGTTTGGCGGGAGCGAATCCGGGGAGCTGTTTCTT.